This T cell receptor (beta chain) derives from a study of T-cell reconstitution after alpha-beta-depleted transplantation in children. Germline V gene lookup returns CDR1 SGHNT and CDR2 YYREEE (reference sequence). V lost 0 bases and J lost 7; bases outside the gene matches: 6. CDR3 length: 15 amino acids. This clonotype was found many times. This sample's TCRbeta library carried unique molecular identifier barcodes. One entry per CDR3 protein, called by TCRdb with MiXCR from the PCR reads. The sample carries 200,000 to 250,000 distinct CDR3 sequences, roughly 9% recorded once. This clonotype originated in a human donor who donated a stem cell graft to a child with acute lymphoblastic leukemia. The V gene is TRBV5-4, the J gene TRBJ2-1; 8 positions match TRBD1. The sample in question was PBMCs from the stem cell graft donor, obtained from the stem cell graft. The CDR3 bases are TGTGCCAGCAGCTTGGGGACGCAGGGGGCAAATGAGCAGTTCTTC. This codes for CASSLGTQGANEQFF.